The 21 T cell receptor beta chains below all came from one sample that was sequenced in a study of T cells expressing NK-cell markers. No DNA is given; TCRdb re-called the 5' RACE reads and lists each CDR3 protein once. Recorded for this sample: about 540,000 distinct CDR3 sequences. The sample consisted of blood T cells: a sorted CD56 or NKG2C T cell subset, CD4+ or CD8+ T cells, or bulk PBMC T cells (not recorded which). The source is a man aged 18 to 29 in good health.

The CDR3 here is CASSNHGRASGANVLTF. The chain is built from TRBV21-1 and TRBJ2-6. TRBV21-1 is recorded as a pseudogene. This CDR3 has 17 residues.

The CDR3 spells CASSLTRGSLSGANVLTF. The chain combines TRBV6-5 with TRBJ2-6; TCRdb's assignment of TRBD1 cannot be checked, as there is no DNA. The CDR3 runs 18 residues. Germline-derived CDR1 and CDR2 are MNHEY and SVGAGI.

The chain uses TRBV20-1 and TRBJ2-5; the TCRdb D gene call, TRBD2, has no DNA to confirm it. This CDR3 spans 15 amino acids. CDR1 and CDR2 (germline): DFQATT, SNEGSKA (reference sequence). The CDR3 loop is CSATGWELGQETQYF.

This chain joins TRBV28 and TRBJ2-1; the TCRdb call, TRBD2, lacks DNA for checking. Germline CDR1 MDHEN, CDR2 SYDVKM. This CDR3 is built from 16 residues. CDR3 region: CASSSFLISGRNEQFF.

V is TRBV15 and J is TRBJ2-7. Germline values: CDR1 LNHNV, CDR2 YYDKDF (reference sequence). The CDR3 spans 14 residues. The CDR3 here is CATSGGLELYEQYF.

The chain has TRBV28 and TRBJ2-5; TCRdb calls TRBD1, which cannot be checked without DNA. The CDR3 length is 14 residues. Germline V CDR1 and CDR2: MDHEN, SYDVKM. CDR3 sequence reads: CASSIPGISETQYF.

This chain links TRBV18 with TRBJ2-5; TCRdb picks TRBD1, but there is no DNA to check that call. Germline V CDR1 and CDR2: KGHSH, LQKENI. CDR3 length: 16 residues. CDR3 region: CASSPNVGHGQETQYF.

This chain links TRBV12-3 or TRBV12-4 with TRBJ2-7; the TRBD2 assignment by TCRdb is unverifiable without DNA. This CDR3 is built from 15 residues. CDR3 amino acids: CASSFRDSGAYEQYF.

The chain couples TRBV4-2 to TRBJ2-7; TCRdb's D call, TRBD2, is unchecked because there is no DNA. The CDR3 totals 16 residues. The germline CDR1 and CDR2 sequences are LGHNA and YNFKEQ. CDR3 protein: CASSQTTSGRVYEQYF.

The V call is TRBV4-1, the J call TRBJ2-1; TCRdb indicates TRBD1, and absent DNA this call remains unverified. CDR1 is MGHRA and CDR2 is YSYEKL in the germline V gene. This CDR3 has 15 amino acids. The CDR3 protein is CASSQEGGLVREQFF.

The chain links TRBV28 to TRBJ2-7; TCRdb's assignment of TRBD1 cannot be checked, as there is no DNA. The CDR3 runs 13 residues. Germline V gene lookup returns CDR1 MDHEN and CDR2 SYDVKM. This CDR3 reads CASRSGQSYEQYF.

The chain carries TRBV4-1 and TRBJ1-2. Germline V lookup: CDR1 MGHRA, CDR2 YSYEKL. The CDR3 length is 15 residues. CDR3 sequence reads: CASSQADGRPYGYTF.

V usage is TRBV5-6 and J usage is TRBJ2-7; the TCRdb D gene call, TRBD1, has no DNA to confirm it. Germline V gives CDR1 SGHDT, CDR2 YYEEEE. This CDR3 is built from 16 residues. The CDR3 sequence is CASSLKRTDLSYEQYF.

This chain links TRBV4-1 with TRBJ2-5. In germline, CDR1 is MGHRA, CDR2 YSYEKL. The CDR3 spans 18 residues. CDR3: CASSQDRPWTGYQETQYF.

The chain links TRBV9 to TRBJ2-6; TCRdb outputs TRBD1, but without DNA this stays unchecked. Looked up from germline, CDR1 is SGDLS and CDR2 is YYNGEE. The CDR3 extends over 17 amino acids. CDR3 sequence: CASSPRQDSSGANVLTF. The whole variable domain, filled in from reference TRBV9 and TRBJ2-6, reads DSGVTQTPKHLITATGQRVTLRCSPRSGDLSVYWYQQSLDQGLQFLIQYYNGEERAKGNILERFSAQQFPDLHSELNLSSLELGDSALYFCASSPRQDSSGANVLTFGAGSRLTVL.

This chain joins TRBV7-8 and TRBJ2-5. The germline CDR1 and CDR2 sequences are SGHVS and FQNEAQ. The CDR3 has 16 amino acids. CDR3 in amino acids: CASSLAWAVGRETQYF.

This sequence joins TRBV7-2 and TRBJ2-7; no DNA is available, so the TRBD1 call from TCRdb remains unchecked. The CDR3 extends over 16 amino acids. The germline V gene encodes CDR1 SGHTA and CDR2 FQGNSA. CDR3 sequence: CASSLLPGGATYEQYF.

V is TRBV24-1 and J is TRBJ2-1; the TCRdb call, TRBD1, lacks DNA for checking. Germline CDR1 KGHDR, CDR2 SFDVKD. The CDR3 length is 16 residues. CDR3 protein: CATSDLRQGGNNEQFF.

This sequence joins TRBV24-1 and TRBJ2-1; with no DNA, the TCRdb D assignment of TRBD2 cannot be verified. The CDR3 loop spans 17 amino acids. Looked up from germline, CDR1 is KGHDR and CDR2 is SFDVKD. The CDR3 reads CATSDLVRADGHNEQFF.

The V and J genes are TRBV20-1 and TRBJ1-3. This CDR3 spans 16 amino acids. Germline CDR1 and CDR2: DFQATT and SNEGSKA (reference sequence). CDR3 residues: CSAREGGYVGGNTIYF.

V gene TRBV20-1 combines with J gene TRBJ2-4; lacking DNA, the TRBD2 call made by TCRdb goes unchecked. There are 16 residues in the CDR3. Per germline, CDR1 DFQATT and CDR2 SNEGSKA (reference sequence). The chain's CDR3 is CSARYSEGFAKNIQYF.